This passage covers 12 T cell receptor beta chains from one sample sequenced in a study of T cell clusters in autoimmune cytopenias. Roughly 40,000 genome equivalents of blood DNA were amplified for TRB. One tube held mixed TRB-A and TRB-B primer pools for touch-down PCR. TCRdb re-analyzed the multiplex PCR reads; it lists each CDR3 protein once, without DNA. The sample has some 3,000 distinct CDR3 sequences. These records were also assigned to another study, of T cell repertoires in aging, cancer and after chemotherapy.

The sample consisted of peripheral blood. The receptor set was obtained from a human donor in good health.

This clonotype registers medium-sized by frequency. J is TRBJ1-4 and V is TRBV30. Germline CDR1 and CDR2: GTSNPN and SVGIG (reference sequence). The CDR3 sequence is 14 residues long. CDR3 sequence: CAWSELATNEKLFF.

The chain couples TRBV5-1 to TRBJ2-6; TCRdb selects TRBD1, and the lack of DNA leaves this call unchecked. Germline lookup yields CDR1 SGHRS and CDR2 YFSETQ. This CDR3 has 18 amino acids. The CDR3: CASSFWTGGVTGANVLTF.

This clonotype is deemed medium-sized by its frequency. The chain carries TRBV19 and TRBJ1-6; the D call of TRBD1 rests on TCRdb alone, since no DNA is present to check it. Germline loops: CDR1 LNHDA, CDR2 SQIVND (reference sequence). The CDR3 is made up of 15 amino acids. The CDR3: CASSQQVPYNSPLHF.

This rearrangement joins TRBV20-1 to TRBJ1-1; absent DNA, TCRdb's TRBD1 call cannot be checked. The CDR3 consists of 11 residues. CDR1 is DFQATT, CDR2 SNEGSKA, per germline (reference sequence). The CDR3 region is CSAHPGIEAFF.

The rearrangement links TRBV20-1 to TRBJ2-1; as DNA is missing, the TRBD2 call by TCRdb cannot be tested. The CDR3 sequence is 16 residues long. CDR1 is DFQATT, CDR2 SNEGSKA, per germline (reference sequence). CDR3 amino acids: CSARRIGLAGNNEQFF.

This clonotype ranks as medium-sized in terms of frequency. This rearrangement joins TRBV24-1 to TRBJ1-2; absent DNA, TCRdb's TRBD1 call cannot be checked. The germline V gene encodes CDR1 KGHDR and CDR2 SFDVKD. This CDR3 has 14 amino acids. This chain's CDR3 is CATSEEGAGYGYTF.

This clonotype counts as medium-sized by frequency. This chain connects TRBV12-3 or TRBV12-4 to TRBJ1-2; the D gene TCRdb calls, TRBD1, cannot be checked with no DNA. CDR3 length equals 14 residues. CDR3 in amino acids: CASSGTGPNYGYTF.

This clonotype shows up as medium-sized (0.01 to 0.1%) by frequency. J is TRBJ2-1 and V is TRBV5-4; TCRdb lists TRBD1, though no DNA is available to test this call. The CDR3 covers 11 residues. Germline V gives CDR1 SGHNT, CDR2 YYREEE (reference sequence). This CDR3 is CASSLWGEQFF.

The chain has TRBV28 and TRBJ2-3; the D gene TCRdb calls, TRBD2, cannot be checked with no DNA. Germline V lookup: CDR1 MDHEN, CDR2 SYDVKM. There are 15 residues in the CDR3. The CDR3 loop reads CASSLAGASTDTQYF.

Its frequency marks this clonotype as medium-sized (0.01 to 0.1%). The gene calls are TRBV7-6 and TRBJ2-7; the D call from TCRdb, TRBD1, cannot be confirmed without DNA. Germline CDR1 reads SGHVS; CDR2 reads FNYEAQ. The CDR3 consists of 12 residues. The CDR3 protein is CASSRNRDEQYF.

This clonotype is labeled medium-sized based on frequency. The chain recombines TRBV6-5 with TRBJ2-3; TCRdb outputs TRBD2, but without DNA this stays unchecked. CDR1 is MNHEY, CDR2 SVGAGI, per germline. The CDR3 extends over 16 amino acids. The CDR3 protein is CASSYQSGIHTDTQYF.

CDR3 region: CASSGGRPMTTEAFF. V and J are TRBV7-2 and TRBJ1-1. Germline V lookup: CDR1 SGHTA, CDR2 FQGNSA. The CDR3 runs to 15 residues.